A single sample is the source of the 11 T cell receptor beta chains below, sequenced in a study of shared clonotypes between healthy human individuals. Here immunoSEQ multiplex PCR was the method, and the copy in TCRdb shows in-frame clones only, minus some. This table has millions of clones, approximately 94% appearing once. Terminally differentiated effector memory CD45RA+ cells were excluded by CCR7 positive selection of CD45RO-negative cells. Specimen: naive CD8+ T cells sorted from blood. The source of these receptors is a young man in good health.

This clone has a single count. The chain combines TRBV5-1 with TRBJ2-7; D is undetermined. V was clipped by 3 bases and J by 6 bases, with 13 bases between them. CDR3 length equals 13 residues. Germline CDR1 and CDR2: SGHRS and YFSETQ. CDR3 DNA sequence: TGCGCCAGCAGCTCTCTAGAAGTCGGCGAGCAGTACTTC. Protein: CASSSLEVGEQYF. The whole variable domain, filled in from reference TRBV5-1 and TRBJ2-7, reads KAGVTQTPRYLIKTRGQQVTLSCSPISGHRSVSWYQQTPGQGLQFLFEYFSETQRNKGNFPGRFSGRQFSNSRSEMNVSTLELGDSALYLCASSSLEVGEQYFGPGTRLTVT.

This clone was observed once. The rearrangement uses TRBV28 and TRBJ2-5; 7 bases are shared with TRBD1. Germline values: CDR1 MDHEN, CDR2 SYDVKM. Losses at the gene ends were 7 bases for V and 2 bases for J; bases not matched to a gene: 13. CDR3 length: 16 residues. This chain's CDR3 is CASKRAAGGQQETQYF. CDR3 DNA: TGTGCCAGCAAGAGGGCGGCTGGGGGACAGCAAGAGACCCAGTACTTC.

This CDR3 reads CASSLGTGVMNTEAFF. CDR3 nucleotide sequence: TGTGCCAGCAGCTTGGGGACAGGGGTTATGAACACTGAAGCTTTCTTT. The chain joins TRBV5-4 to TRBJ1-1, with 9 bases aligning to TRBD1. V was clipped by 0 bases and J by 0 bases; unmatched bases: 3. The germline V gene has CDR1 SGHNT and CDR2 YYREEE (reference sequence). The CDR3 is 16 residues long.

The chain joins TRBV30 to TRBJ1-2, with 8 bases aligning to TRBD1. V lost 2 bases to trimming and J lost 4 bases; unmatched junction nucleotides: 6. This CDR3 comprises 14 residues. Germline CDR1 reads GTSNPN; CDR2 reads SVGIG (reference sequence). CDR3 coding DNA: TGTGCCTGGAGTTTGGGACAGGATCTCTATGGCTACACCTTC. Residues: CAWSLGQDLYGYTF.

CDR3 in amino acids: CASSSQTGDQPQHF. DNA of the CDR3: TGTGCCAGCAGTTCCCAGACAGGGGACCAGCCCCAGCATTTT. V is TRBV6-5 and J is TRBJ1-5, with 8 bases lining up with TRBD1. Trimming at V came to 4 bases and at J to 7 bases, leaving 6 bases not matched to a gene. There are 14 residues in the CDR3. Germline CDR1 and CDR2: MNHEY and SVGAGI.

The table lists this clone with a count of one. The chain is built from TRBV11-2 and TRBJ2-3; D remains ambiguous. Germline assignment: CDR1 SGHAT and CDR2 FQNNGV. The CDR3 is 13 residues long. The germline V and J ends were trimmed by 2 bases and 7 bases, with 10 bases remaining between them. This CDR3 reads CASSLWSSNTQYF. The CDR3 coding sequence is TGTGCCAGCAGCTTATGGTCTTCAAATACGCAGTATTTT.

The V call is TRBV27, the J call TRBJ1-2, with TRBD1 as a possible D gene (5 bases). CDR3 length: 15 amino acids. Germline V gives CDR1 MNHEY, CDR2 SMNVEV (reference sequence). The V and J ends lost 2 bases and 5 bases respectively, with 15 bases between them. The CDR3 is CASSLLRDLTYGYTF. The CDR3 bases are TGTGCCAGCAGTTTACTCCGGGACCTAACTTATGGCTACACCTTC.

Concerning this clone itself: Other DNA sequences of this sample code for an identical CDR3. The rearrangement links TRBV27 to TRBJ2-7, with 8 nucleotides matching TRBD2. The CDR3 runs to 14 residues. The J segment lost 0 bases and the V segment lost 5 bases, leaving 3 bases of the junction unmatched. The V gene's germline CDR1 is MNHEY and CDR2 SMNVEV (reference sequence). DNA of the CDR3: TGTGCCAGCAGTCCGGGAGGGTCCTCCTACGAGCAGTACTTC. This gives the protein CASSPGGSSYEQYF.

This clone was counted once. This chain connects TRBV19 to TRBJ2-2; D call uncertain. CDR1 and CDR2 from the germline V gene are LNHDA and SQIVND (reference sequence). The CDR3 has 15 amino acids. With 1 base removed from V and 3 bases from J, the gap between germline ends came to 9 bases. The CDR3: CASSIGKQYTGELFF. The DNA for the CDR3 is TGTGCCAGTAGTATAGGGAAACAGTACACCGGGGAGCTGTTTTTT.

The chain links TRBV7-9 to TRBJ1-3; the D is unclear. Germline V CDR1 and CDR2: SEHNR, FQNEAQ (reference sequence). V was clipped by 5 bases and J by 3 bases, with 17 bases between them. CDR3 length: 16 amino acids. The CDR3 region has the DNA TGTGCCAGCAGCCAAGAGTCCCTTAGATATGGAAACACCATATATTTT. Its translation is CASSQESLRYGNTIYF.

The CDR3 loop is CASSTWEGLYEQYF. CDR3 nucleotide sequence: TGTGCCAGCAGTACCTGGGAAGGGCTCTACGAGCAGTACTTC. This chain uses TRBV6-1 with TRBJ2-7, with unresolved D. V was cut by 5 bases and J by 3 bases, with 14 bases left in between. Germline assignment: CDR1 MNHNS and CDR2 SASEGT. There are 14 residues in the CDR3.